This T cell receptor beta chain derives from a study of OX40 agonist ivuxolimab in advanced cancers. Whole-study findings and limits: At doses 0.1 to 3.0 mg/kg, CD4+ and CD8+ clones expanded.

Germline V CDR1 and CDR2: SEHNR, FQNEAQ (reference sequence). CDR3 length: 13 residues. V gave up 4 bases and J gave up 4 bases; unmatched junction bases: 2. As for this clone: What it recognizes is unknown.

This table comes from immunoSEQ multiplex PCR, and its TCRdb copy is limited to in-frame clones, with some not included. The repertoire includes about 88,000 clones, around nine tenths of them detected once, and 1.5% to 2% sits in the top ten. The source material was CD4+ or CD8+ T cells sorted from blood, sampled in a trial of the OX40 agonist ivuxolimab. This receptor was identified in an adult with an advanced solid tumor such as melanoma, head and neck, liver or kidney cancer. This chain links TRBV7-9 with TRBJ2-3, with 7 bases fitting TRBD1. The CDR3: CASSSQGSDTQYF. The CDR3 DNA reads TGTGCCAGCAGCTCACAGGGGTCAGATACGCAGTATTTT.